This T cell receptor (beta chain) comes out of a study of regulatory T cells in long-lasting Graves disease. Trimming took 4 bases from V and 2 from J, leaving 8 bases between them. Germline lookup yields CDR1 KGHSH and CDR2 LQKENI. The CDR3 extends over 13 amino acids. Time point of the sample: persistent/refractory GD, antithyroid drugs over 5 years with positive TRAb. The TCR library used RNA extracted from PBMCs. Building of the TCR beta libraries involved iRepertoire HTBI primers and Arm-PCR of CDR3 regions. Each CDR3 protein gets one entry after TCRdb re-called the multiplex PCR reads with MiXCR. The repertoire consists of a few hundred thousand distinct CDR3 sequences, with about 22% occurring once and the leading ten covering 7.1%.

This TCR came from a female donor with Graves disease. Sequences were derived from peripheral blood mononuclear cells (PBMCs), sampled when the disease was refractory, from a patient treated with antithyroid drugs. The V and J genes are TRBV18 and TRBJ1-1; TRBD1 is a possible D gene (5 bases). The CDR3 bases are TGTGCCAGCTCACGAAGGGACAACACTGAAGCTTTCTTT. It encodes CASSRRDNTEAFF.